This entry is about one T cell receptor delta chain. Given a far larger clone just one base away, this is likely a sequencing read error. This entry is derived from a study of gamma-delta chains in newborns, infants, children. Across the study: Polyclonal expansion of innate γδ T cells after birth follows microbial exposure.

The V segment lost 2 bases and the J segment 4 bases; nucleotides outside the gene matches: 1. Germline V CDR1 and CDR2: GEAIGNYY, EKD. The CDR3 runs 15 residues. TCRdb reanalysed the reads via CATT. The data show 4,200 or so delta-chain clones, 6.2% seen once. Input material: blood. The TCR sequence derives from a child who was a newborn, infant or young child, either healthy, febrile or measles-vaccinated (not recorded which). This chain uses TRDV2 with TRDJ2, with 12 bases identical to TRDD3. The CDR3 loop reads CACDRLGDTTAQLFF. The CDR3 coding sequence is TGTGCCTGTGACAGACTGGGGGATACGACAGCACAACTCTTCTTT.